The 29 T cell receptor beta chains below come from one sample, sequenced in a study of blood T cells in healthy people across ages. For the second PCR, which ran for roughly 6 to 12 cycles, a sample-barcoded 5' primer and a J-beta primer mix were used. One entry per CDR3 protein, called by TCRdb with MiXCR from the 5' RACE reads. The sample yields 800,000 or so distinct CDR3 sequences, less than 80% seen once. Specimen: blood. The origin of the receptors is a man aged 25-45 years in good health.

This clonotype turned up a few times. The chain combines TRBV25-1 with TRBJ1-6; 7 bases agree with TRBD1. V shed 6 bases and J 2 bases; nucleotides not matched to a gene: 1. Germline CDR1 reads MGHDK; CDR2 reads SYGVNS. CDR3 length: 14 residues. This CDR3 reads CASSQGAYNSPLHF. The CDR3 DNA reads as TGTGCCAGCAGCCAGGGGGCCTATAATTCACCCCTCCACTTT. The variable domain in full, completed from reference TRBV25-1 and TRBJ1-6, reads EADIYQTPRYLVIGTGKKITLECSQTMGHDKMYWYQQDPGMELHLIHYSYGVNSTEKGDLSSESTVSRIRTEHFPLTLESARPSHTSQYLCASSQGAYNSPLHFGNGTRLTVT.

This chain uses TRBV5-1 with TRBJ2-4; the D gene is possibly TRBD1 (6 bases). The germline V and J ends were trimmed by 4 bases and 2 bases, with 13 bases remaining between them. Germline V CDR1 and CDR2: SGHRS, YFSETQ. The CDR3 consists of 15 residues. In DNA form, the CDR3 reads TGCGCCAGCAGCACGGAAGGGGGAACCAAAAACATTCAGTACTTC. It specifies CASSTEGGTKNIQYF.

Here the CDR3 reads CASARGSSSYEQYF. CDR3 coding DNA: TGTGCCAGCGCTCGGGGATCAAGCTCCTACGAGCAGTACTTC. The chain carries TRBV5-6 and TRBJ2-7; a possible D gene is TRBD2 (5 bases). This CDR3 is built from 14 residues. V lost 7 bases, J lost 0 bases, and 14 bases lay in between. From germline, CDR1 is SGHDT and CDR2 YYEEEE.

The chain links TRBV29-1 to TRBJ2-1; D remains unclear. The V and J ends lost 6 bases and 3 bases respectively, with 6 bases between them. Germline CDR1 SQVTM, CDR2 ANQGSEA. The CDR3 runs 11 residues. Written as DNA, the CDR3 is TGCAGCGTCGGGCACTACAATGAGCAGTTCTTC. Translated, it gives CSVGHYNEQFF.

V usage is TRBV29-1 and J usage is TRBJ2-1; TRBD2 matches at 9 bases. With 3 bases clipped from V and 9 bases from J, the junction kept 6 bases outside the gene matches. There are 13 residues in the CDR3. CDR1 SQVTM and CDR2 ANQGSEA come from the germline V gene. CDR3 DNA: TGCAGCGTTGACGAGCGGGAGGCTACTGAGCAGTTCTTC. Its translation: CSVDEREATEQFF.

The J gene is TRBJ2-3, the V gene TRBV20-1; 14 bases fit TRBD2. The trim removed 0 bases at V and 4 bases at J, leaving 0 bases unmatched. Germline values: CDR1 DFQATT, CDR2 SNEGSKA (reference sequence). The CDR3 spans 15 residues. The CDR3 is CSAREGLAGADTQYF. The CDR3 nucleotides read TGCAGTGCTAGAGAGGGACTAGCGGGGGCAGATACGCAGTATTTT.

With regard to this clonotype: The junction and the germline gene differ at one end; a read error may be behind it. V usage is TRBV5-1 and J usage is TRBJ2-5, with D perhaps matching TRBD1 (8 bases). Germline-derived CDR1 and CDR2 are SGHRS and YFSETQ. CDR3 length equals 14 residues. The CDR3 DNA sequence: TGCGCCAGCAGCCCGGGACAGGCGGGAGAGGCCCAGTACTTC. It translates to CASSPGQAGEAQYF.

The chain uses TRBV14 and TRBJ2-7; no clear D. Germline loops: CDR1 SGHDN, CDR2 FVKESK. CDR3 length equals 15 residues. V was cut by 1 base and J by 3 bases, with 13 bases left in between. CDR3 in amino acids: CASSQAPPVNYEQYF. The CDR3 DNA follows: TGTGCCAGCAGCCAAGCCCCACCCGTAAACTACGAGCAGTACTTC.

This clonotype was seen a handful of times. The chain couples TRBV7-2 to TRBJ1-2, with TRBD1 matching over 7 bases. Germline trimming cut 3 bases from V and 3 bases from J; bases unmatched to any gene: 7. This CDR3 spans 15 amino acids. Germline CDR1 and CDR2: SGHTA and FQGNSA. In DNA form, the CDR3 reads TGTGCCAGCAGCTTCAGAGGGGGCGCAGACTATGGCTACACCTTC. Translating it yields CASSFRGGADYGYTF.

The rearrangement links TRBV20-1 to TRBJ2-7; 11 bases are a match to TRBD1. CDR1 is DFQATT and CDR2 is SNEGSKA in the germline V gene (reference sequence). After removal of 0 bases from V and 3 bases from J, the junction contained 1 base not matched to a gene. The CDR3 length is 14 residues. The CDR3 DNA sequence: TGCAGTGCTAGAGAGGGACAGGGGGACTACGAGCAGTACTTC. Its protein product is CSAREGQGDYEQYF.

The chain couples TRBV24-1 to TRBJ1-5; D uncertain. The germline V and J ends were trimmed by 0 bases and 3 bases, with 14 bases remaining between them. Germline CDR1 is KGHDR and CDR2 is SFDVKD. This CDR3 comprises 17 residues. The chain's CDR3 is CATSDLAGQAINQPQHF. The CDR3 coding sequence is TGTGCCACCAGTGATTTGGCTGGGCAGGCAATCAATCAGCCCCAGCATTTT.

Ten or more counts support this clonotype. Its ends do not fully match the called genes, so a read error is possible. The V gene is TRBV5-1, the J gene TRBJ2-7, with a weak D call TRBD1 (6 bases). There are 14 residues in the CDR3. Germline CDR1 SGHRS, CDR2 YFSETQ. CDR3 in amino acids: CASSLQGNSYEQYF. CDR3 coding DNA: TGTGCCAGCAGCCTACAGGGAAACTCCTACGAGCAGTACTTC.

This chain connects TRBV20-1 to TRBJ2-5, with D maybe TRBD1 (5 bases). V was trimmed by 4 bases and J by 5 bases, leaving 20 bases between them. The germline CDR1 and CDR2 sequences are DFQATT and SNEGSKA (reference sequence). The CDR3 is made up of 15 amino acids. CDR3: CSANLPRQGGETQYF. CDR3 DNA sequence: TGCAGTGCTAACCTCCCCCGGCAGGGTGGCGAGACCCAGTACTTC.

The rearrangement uses TRBV10-3 and TRBJ2-2; 7 nucleotides agree with TRBD1. Germline V gene data show CDR1 as ENHRY and CDR2 as SYGVKD. After removal of 6 bases from V and 3 bases from J, the junction contained 7 bases not matched to a gene. The CDR3 length is 15 residues. The DNA for the CDR3 is TGTGCCATCAGGAAGACAGGGTTCGACACCGGGGAGCTGTTTTTT. It codes for CAIRKTGFDTGELFF.

The count of this clonotype is one. The chain joins TRBV21-1 to TRBJ1-1. TRBV21-1 is termed a pseudogene. There are 13 residues in the CDR3. The CDR3 region has the DNA TGTGCCAGCAGCAAAGCCAGAGACACTGAAGCTTTCTTT. It translates to CASSKARDTEAFF.

J is TRBJ2-2 and V is TRBV29-1; either TRBD1 or TRBD2 may fit D (5 bases each). Trimming shortened V by 7 bases and J by 1 base, and 13 bases separated the two germline ends. Germline values: CDR1 SQVTM, CDR2 ANQGSEA. This CDR3 region has 14 residues. The CDR3: CSAGGRLNTGELFF. CDR3 nucleotide sequence: TGCAGCGCTGGGGGACGGTTGAACACCGGGGAGCTGTTTTTT.

CDR3 residues: CASSQASGGVVYGYTF. The CDR3 DNA follows: TGTGCCAGCTCACAAGCCTCAGGGGGCGTTGTCTATGGCTACACCTTC. V usage is TRBV18 and J usage is TRBJ1-2, with TRBD1 matching 8 bases. This CDR3 is 16 amino acids long. Germline lookup yields CDR1 KGHSH and CDR2 LQKENI. Losses at the gene ends were 4 bases for V and 4 bases for J; bases not matched to a gene: 11.

This clonotype was counted only a few times. The chain recombines TRBV27 with TRBJ2-7; 7 positions agree with TRBD1. Germline V gives CDR1 MNHEY, CDR2 SMNVEV (reference sequence). The CDR3 spans 12 residues. V shed 9 bases, J shed 5 bases, and the junction held 7 bases outside the gene matches. DNA for the CDR3: TGTGCCAGTACGACAGGGATTAACGAGCAGTACTTC. It yields the protein CASTTGINEQYF.

The rearrangement links TRBV7-2 to TRBJ2-7; D might be TRBD2 (6 bases). The tail of the sequence fits TRBJ2-5 better, so the J call may be wrong. The CDR3 spans 13 residues. CDR1 is SGHTA, CDR2 FQGNSA, per germline. CDR3 sequence: CASTRTTQETQYF. The CDR3 DNA sequence: TGTGCCAGCACCCGGACTACGCAAGAGACCCAGTACTTC.

The chain is built from TRBV4-3 and TRBJ2-1; 11 nucleotides agree with TRBD1. The CDR3 is 15 residues long. Germline lookup yields CDR1 LGHNA and CDR2 YSLEER. CDR3 region: CAGSQPGQGVNEQFF. The CDR3 DNA is TGCGCTGGCAGCCAACCGGGACAGGGGGTGAATGAGCAGTTCTTC.

Many counts were recorded for this clonotype. This chain uses TRBV7-2 with TRBJ2-1; 9 nucleotides agree with TRBD2. The CDR3 has 14 amino acids. Trimming took 1 base from V and 10 from J; bases not matched to a gene: 5. From germline, CDR1 is SGHTA and CDR2 FQGNSA. The CDR3 nucleotides are TGTGCCAGCAGCTTAGATCGGCGGGGGGGAGAGCAGTTCTTC. Protein: CASSLDRRGGEQFF. The entire variable domain, with the rest obtained from reference TRBV7-2 and TRBJ2-1, is as follows: GAGVSQSPSNKVTEKGKDVELRCDPISGHTALYWYRQSLGQGLEFLIYFQGNSAPDKSGLPSDRFSAERTGGSVSTLTIQRTQQEDSAVYLCASSLDRRGGEQFFGPGTRLTVL.

The gene calls are TRBV7-2 and TRBJ2-5; 8 bases line up with TRBD2. The J call may be mistaken, given a closer DNA end match to TRBJ2-7. The CDR3 extends over 15 amino acids. CDR1 is SGHTA and CDR2 is FQGNSA in the germline V gene. The CDR3 protein is CASSLAGGGRYEQYF. Here the CDR3 DNA reads TGTGCCAGCAGCTTAGCCGGGGGGGGCCGCTACGAGCAGTACTTC.

This clonotype was seen a handful of times. The rearrangement links TRBV5-1 to TRBJ2-3; D may be TRBD2 (5 bases). This CDR3 contains 12 residues. Germline V gives CDR1 SGHRS, CDR2 YFSETQ. V was shortened by 5 bases and J by 6 bases, with 10 bases between the two germline ends. The DNA of the CDR3 is TGCGCCAGCAGGGGAGCACAGGATACGCAGTATTTT. Protein product: CASRGAQDTQYF.

The chain joins TRBV20-1 to TRBJ2-1, with 14 nucleotides matching TRBD2. V was pared by 3 bases and J by 9 bases, with 10 bases of the junction left unmatched. This CDR3 is built from 16 residues. Germline CDR1 reads DFQATT; CDR2 reads SNEGSKA (reference sequence). This chain's CDR3 is CSARLSTSGRVGEQFF. The CDR3 DNA reads TGCAGTGCTAGGCTGTCGACTAGCGGGAGGGTAGGTGAGCAGTTCTTC.

In its sample, this clonotype was seen once. V usage is TRBV9 and J usage is TRBJ2-1; D tentatively reads TRBD1 or TRBD2 (5 bases each). The CDR3 is 14 amino acids. Germline lookup yields CDR1 SGDLS and CDR2 YYNGEE. V was pared by 6 bases and J by 3 bases, with 13 bases between. CDR3 sequence reads: CASTPGPIYNEQFF. The CDR3 nucleotides are TGTGCCAGCACCCCGGGACCCATCTACAATGAGCAGTTCTTC.

This sequence joins TRBV4-3 and TRBJ2-4; 8 positions match TRBD1. The J call may be incorrect, as the DNA end agrees better with TRBJ2-7. Germline values: CDR1 LGHNA, CDR2 YSLEER. This CDR3 contains 15 residues. This CDR3 reads CASSQDRTGYAEQYF. The CDR3 bases are TGCGCCAGCAGCCAAGACAGGACAGGGTATGCCGAGCAGTACTTC.

This clonotype was seen a few times. The chain is built from TRBV9 and TRBJ1-2; 8 bases are shared with TRBD1. From germline, CDR1 is SGDLS and CDR2 YYNGEE. The CDR3 sequence is 15 residues long. J was trimmed by 6 bases and V by 0 bases; bases with no gene match: 7. The CDR3 DNA reads as TGTGCCAGCAGCGTAGCCACAGGGGGAGGAAATGGCTACACCTTC. This gives the protein CASSVATGGGNGYTF.

The chain carries TRBV7-9 and TRBJ2-6, with D maybe TRBD2 (5 bases). Trimming stripped 1 base from V and 8 bases from J, with 9 bases between. The CDR3 covers 14 residues. The V gene's germline CDR1 is SEHNR and CDR2 FQNEAQ (reference sequence). CDR3 nucleotides: TGTGCCAGCAGCTTAGTAGACGGGACCAACGTCCTGACTTTC. Translation: CASSLVDGTNVLTF.

The chain uses TRBV5-1 and TRBJ2-3; TRBD2 agrees at 9 bases. The trim removed 4 bases at V and 2 bases at J, leaving 23 bases unmatched. The CDR3 runs to 21 residues. CDR1 is SGHRS, CDR2 YFSETQ, per germline. The CDR3: CASSPGFLGLAGRKDTDTQYF. DNA of the CDR3: TGCGCCAGCAGCCCGGGATTTTTAGGGCTAGCGGGGAGGAAGGACACAGATACGCAGTATTTT. Full variable domain (missing parts from reference TRBV5-1 and TRBJ2-3): KAGVTQTPRYLIKTRGQQVTLSCSPISGHRSVSWYQQTPGQGLQFLFEYFSETQRNKGNFPGRFSGRQFSNSRSEMNVSTLELGDSALYLCASSPGFLGLAGRKDTDTQYFGPGTRLTVL.